A single sample gave rise to the 6 T cell receptor beta chains below, sequenced in a study of PD-1 blockade in classical Hodgkin lymphoma. Autologous stem cell transplantation was followed by relapse in every patient, and brentuximab vedotin exposure varied. Magnetic negative selection, applied to thawed PBMCs, was used to isolate the CD8+ T cells. TCRdb keeps only in-frame clones here, not all; method: immunoSEQ multiplex PCR. The sample has approximately 6,600 clones, nearly 55% seen once; the top ten hold 13% to 15%. The source was CD8+ T cells from blood, collected at baseline. The receptor source for this set is a human donor with classical Hodgkin lymphoma.

This clone occurred once. This chain links TRBV10-3 with TRBJ1-4, with a possible D match to TRBD1 (5 bases). Deletions cut 0 bases from V and 8 bases from J, with 13 bases between. Germline V gene sequence: CDR1 ENHRY, CDR2 SYGVKD. This CDR3 region has 15 residues. The CDR3: CAISESQGRGEKLFF. The DNA of the CDR3 is TGTGCCATCAGTGAGTCGCAGGGCAGAGGGGAAAAACTGTTTTTT.

The genes are TRBV11-2 and TRBJ2-1; possibly TRBD1 or TRBD2 for D (5 bases each). The CDR3 is 15 residues long. V was clipped by 6 bases and J by 10 bases, with 22 bases between them. The V gene's germline CDR1 is SGHAT and CDR2 FQNNGV. This CDR3 is CASSLGDVWGEEQFF. The DNA for the CDR3 is TGTGCCAGCAGTCTAGGGGACGTTTGGGGCGAAGAGCAGTTCTTC. Full variable domain (rest looked up from reference TRBV11-2 and TRBJ2-1): EAGVAQSPRYKIIEKRQSVAFWCNPISGHATLYWYQQILGQGPKLLIQFQNNGVVDDSQLPKDRFSAERLKGVDSTLKIQPAKLEDSAVYLCASSLGDVWGEEQFFGPGTRLTVL.

The genes are TRBV29-1 and TRBJ2-7; 8 bases map to TRBD2. CDR1 SQVTM and CDR2 ANQGSEA come from the germline V gene. V lost 2 bases to trimming and J lost 2 bases; unmatched junction nucleotides: 5. The CDR3 is 14 amino acids. DNA of the CDR3: TGCAGCGTTGAAATGGCGGGAGGAACCTACGAGCAGTACTTC. It translates to CSVEMAGGTYEQYF.

V usage is TRBV7-9 and J usage is TRBJ2-7; D may match TRBD1 or TRBD2 (5 bases each). Germline loops: CDR1 SEHNR, CDR2 FQNEAQ (reference sequence). CDR3 length: 12 amino acids. The V end was cut by 5 bases, the J end by 3 bases, with 8 bases between. CDR3 DNA sequence: TGTGCCAGCAGCGCAGGGAGCTACGAGCAGTACTTC. Its protein is CASSAGSYEQYF.

This chain uses TRBV28 with TRBJ2-7; TRBD1 or TRBD2 may be the D gene (5 bases each). V was clipped by 5 bases and J by 6 bases, with 23 bases between them. The germline V gene has CDR1 MDHEN and CDR2 SYDVKM. The CDR3 extends over 16 amino acids. In nucleotides, the CDR3 is TGTGCCAGCAGTGCAGTCACGGGGCTCTTAAAGACCGAGCAGTACTTC. This encodes CASSAVTGLLKTEQYF.

This chain links TRBV6-5 with TRBJ2-7; 8 nucleotides align to TRBD1. The CDR3 consists of 14 residues. Unmatched junction bases numbered 8, after V lost 8 bases and J lost 2 bases. Germline-derived CDR1 and CDR2 are MNHEY and SVGAGI. The CDR3: CASFRQGKPYEQYF. The CDR3 DNA is TGTGCCAGCTTTAGACAGGGGAAGCCCTACGAGCAGTACTTC.